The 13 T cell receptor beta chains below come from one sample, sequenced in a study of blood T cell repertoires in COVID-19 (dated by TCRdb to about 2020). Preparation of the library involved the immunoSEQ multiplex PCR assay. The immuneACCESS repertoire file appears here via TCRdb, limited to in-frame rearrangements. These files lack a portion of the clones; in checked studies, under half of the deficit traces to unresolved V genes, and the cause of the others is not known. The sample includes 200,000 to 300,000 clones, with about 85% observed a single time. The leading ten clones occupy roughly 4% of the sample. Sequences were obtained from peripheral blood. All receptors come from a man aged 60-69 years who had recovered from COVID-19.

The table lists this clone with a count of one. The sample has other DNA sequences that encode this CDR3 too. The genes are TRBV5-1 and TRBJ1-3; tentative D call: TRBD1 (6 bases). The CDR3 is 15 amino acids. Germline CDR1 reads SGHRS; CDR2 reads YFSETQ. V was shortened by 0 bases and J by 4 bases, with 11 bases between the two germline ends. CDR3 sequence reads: CASSLAQGSGNTIYF. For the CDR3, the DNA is TGCGCCAGCAGCTTGGCACAGGGATCGGGAAACACCATATATTTT.

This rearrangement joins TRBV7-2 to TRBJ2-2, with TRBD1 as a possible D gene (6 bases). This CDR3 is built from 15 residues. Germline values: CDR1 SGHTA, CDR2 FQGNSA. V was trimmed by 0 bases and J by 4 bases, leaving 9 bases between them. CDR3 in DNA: TGTGCCAGCAGCTTAGCACAGGGCGCCACCGGGGAGCTGTTTTTT. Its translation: CASSLAQGATGELFF.

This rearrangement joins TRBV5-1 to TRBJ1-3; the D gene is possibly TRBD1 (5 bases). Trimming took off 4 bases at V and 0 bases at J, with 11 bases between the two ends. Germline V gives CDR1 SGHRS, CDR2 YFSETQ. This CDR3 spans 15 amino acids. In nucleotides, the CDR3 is TGCGCCAGCAGCCCGGAAGGGGTCTCTGGAAACACCATATATTTT. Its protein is CASSPEGVSGNTIYF.

As DNA, the CDR3 is TGCAGCGTTGAAGGGGCAGGGGTTTCCTACGAGCAGTACTTC. Translation: CSVEGAGVSYEQYF. The chain recombines TRBV29-1 with TRBJ2-7; D may be TRBD1 (6 bases). The V gene lost 1 base and the J gene lost 1 base, with 11 bases spanning the gap. Germline loops: CDR1 SQVTM, CDR2 ANQGSEA. The CDR3 consists of 14 residues.

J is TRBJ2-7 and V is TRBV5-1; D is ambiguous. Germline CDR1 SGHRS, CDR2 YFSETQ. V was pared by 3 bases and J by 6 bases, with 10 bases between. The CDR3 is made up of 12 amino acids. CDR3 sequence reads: CASSSQIGEQYF. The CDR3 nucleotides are TGCGCCAGCAGCTCACAGATTGGCGAGCAGTACTTC.

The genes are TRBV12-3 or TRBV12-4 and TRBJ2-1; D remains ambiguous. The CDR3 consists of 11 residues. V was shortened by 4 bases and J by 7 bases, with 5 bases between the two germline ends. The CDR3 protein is CASSSGNEQFF. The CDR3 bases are TGTGCCAGCAGTTCCGGTAATGAGCAGTTCTTC.

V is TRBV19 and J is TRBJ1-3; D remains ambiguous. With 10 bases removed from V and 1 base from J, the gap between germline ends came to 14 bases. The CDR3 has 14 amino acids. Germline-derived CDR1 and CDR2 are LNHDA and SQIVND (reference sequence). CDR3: CATKISISGNTIYF. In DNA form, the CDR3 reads TGTGCCACAAAAATTAGCATATCTGGAAACACCATATATTTT.

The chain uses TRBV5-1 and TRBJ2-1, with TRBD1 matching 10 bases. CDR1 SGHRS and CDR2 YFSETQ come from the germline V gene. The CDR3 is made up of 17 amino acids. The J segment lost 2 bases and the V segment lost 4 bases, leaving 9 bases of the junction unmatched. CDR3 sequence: CASSTGTGDAPYNEQFF. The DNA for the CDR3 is TGCGCCAGCAGCACCGGGACAGGGGACGCCCCCTACAATGAGCAGTTCTTC.

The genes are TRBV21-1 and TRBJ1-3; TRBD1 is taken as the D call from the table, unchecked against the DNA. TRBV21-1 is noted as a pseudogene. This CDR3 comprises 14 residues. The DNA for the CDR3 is TGTGCCAGCAGCGGACAGGGGGCTGGAAACACCATATATTTT. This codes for CASSGQGAGNTIYF.

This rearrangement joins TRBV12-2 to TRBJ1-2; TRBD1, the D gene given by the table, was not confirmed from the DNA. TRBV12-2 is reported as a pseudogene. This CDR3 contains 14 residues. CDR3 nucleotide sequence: TGTGCAAGTCGCCCTCGGACAGGGGAGGGAGGCTACACCTTC. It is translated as CASRPRTGEGGYTF.

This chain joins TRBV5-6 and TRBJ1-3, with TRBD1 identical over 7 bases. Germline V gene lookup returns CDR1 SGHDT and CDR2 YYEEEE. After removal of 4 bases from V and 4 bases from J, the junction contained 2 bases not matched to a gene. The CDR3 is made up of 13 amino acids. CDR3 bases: TGTGCCAGCAGCGCGACAGGGGGAAACACCATATATTTT. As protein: CASSATGGNTIYF.

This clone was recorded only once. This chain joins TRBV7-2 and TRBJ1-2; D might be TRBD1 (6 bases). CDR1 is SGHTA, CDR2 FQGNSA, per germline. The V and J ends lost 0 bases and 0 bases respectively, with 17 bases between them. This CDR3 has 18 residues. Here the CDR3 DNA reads TGTGCCAGCAGCTTAGCCCCGGGACACCCCTCTACTAACTATGGCTACACCTTC. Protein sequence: CASSLAPGHPSTNYGYTF.

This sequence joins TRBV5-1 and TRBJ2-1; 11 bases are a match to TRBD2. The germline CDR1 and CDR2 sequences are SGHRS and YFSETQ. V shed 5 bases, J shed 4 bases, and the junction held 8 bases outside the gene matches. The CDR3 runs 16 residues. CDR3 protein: CASSWAGTSGYNEQFF. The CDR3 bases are TGCGCCAGCAGTTGGGCCGGGACTAGCGGATACAATGAGCAGTTCTTC. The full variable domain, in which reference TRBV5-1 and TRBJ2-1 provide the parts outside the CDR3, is KAGVTQTPRYLIKTRGQQVTLSCSPISGHRSVSWYQQTPGQGLQFLFEYFSETQRNKGNFPGRFSGRQFSNSRSEMNVSTLELGDSALYLCASSWAGTSGYNEQFFGPGTRLTVL.